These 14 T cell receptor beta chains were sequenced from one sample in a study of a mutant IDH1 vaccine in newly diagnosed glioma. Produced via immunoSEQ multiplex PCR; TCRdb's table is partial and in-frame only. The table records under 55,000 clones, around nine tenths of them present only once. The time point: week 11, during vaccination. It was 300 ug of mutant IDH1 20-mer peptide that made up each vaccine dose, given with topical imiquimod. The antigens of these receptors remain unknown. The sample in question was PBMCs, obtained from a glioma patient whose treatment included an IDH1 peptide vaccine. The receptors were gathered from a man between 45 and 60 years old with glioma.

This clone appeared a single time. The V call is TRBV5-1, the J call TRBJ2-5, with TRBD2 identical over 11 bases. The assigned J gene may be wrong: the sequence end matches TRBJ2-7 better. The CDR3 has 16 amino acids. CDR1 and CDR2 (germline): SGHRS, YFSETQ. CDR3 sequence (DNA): TGCGCCAGCAGCTTGGTTCCTAGCGGGGGGACCTACGAGCAGTACTTC. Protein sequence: CASSLVPSGGTYEQYF.

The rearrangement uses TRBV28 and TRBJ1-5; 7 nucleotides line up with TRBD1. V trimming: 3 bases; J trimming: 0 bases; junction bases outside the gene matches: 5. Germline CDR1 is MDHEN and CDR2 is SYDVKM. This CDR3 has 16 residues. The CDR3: CASSFLTGDSNQPQHF. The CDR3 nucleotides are TGTGCCAGCAGTTTTCTAACAGGGGATAGCAATCAGCCCCAGCATTTT.

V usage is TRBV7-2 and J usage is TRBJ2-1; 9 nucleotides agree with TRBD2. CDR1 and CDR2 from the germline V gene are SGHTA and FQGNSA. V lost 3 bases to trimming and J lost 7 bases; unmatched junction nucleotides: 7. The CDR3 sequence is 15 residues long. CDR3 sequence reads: CASSFAGTSFNEQFF. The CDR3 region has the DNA TGTGCCAGCAGCTTCGCCGGGACTAGCTTTAATGAGCAGTTCTTC.

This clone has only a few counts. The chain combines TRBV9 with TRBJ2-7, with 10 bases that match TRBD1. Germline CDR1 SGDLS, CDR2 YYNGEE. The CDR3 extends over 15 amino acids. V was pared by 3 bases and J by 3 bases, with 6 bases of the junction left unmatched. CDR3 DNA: TGTGCCAGCAGCGCGGGACAGGGGCATTTCTACGAGCAGTACTTC. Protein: CASSAGQGHFYEQYF. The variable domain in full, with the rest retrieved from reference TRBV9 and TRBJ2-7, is DSGVTQTPKHLITATGQRVTLRCSPRSGDLSVYWYQQSLDQGLQFLIQYYNGEERAKGNILERFSAQQFPDLHSELNLSSLELGDSALYFCASSAGQGHFYEQYFGPGTRLTVT.

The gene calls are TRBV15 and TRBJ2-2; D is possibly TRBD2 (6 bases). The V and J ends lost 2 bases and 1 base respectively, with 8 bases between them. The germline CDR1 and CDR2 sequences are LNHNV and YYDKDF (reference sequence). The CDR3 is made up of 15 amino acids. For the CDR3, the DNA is TGTGCCACCAGCAGATCGGGAGAGAACACCGGGGAGCTGTTTTTT. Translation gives CATSRSGENTGELFF.

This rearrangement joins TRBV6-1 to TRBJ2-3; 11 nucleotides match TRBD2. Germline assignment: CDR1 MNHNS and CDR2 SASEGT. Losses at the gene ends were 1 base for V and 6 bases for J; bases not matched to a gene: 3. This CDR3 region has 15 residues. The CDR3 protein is CASSEVAGGQDTQYF. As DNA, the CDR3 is TGTGCCAGCAGTGAAGTAGCGGGAGGGCAGGATACGCAGTATTTT.

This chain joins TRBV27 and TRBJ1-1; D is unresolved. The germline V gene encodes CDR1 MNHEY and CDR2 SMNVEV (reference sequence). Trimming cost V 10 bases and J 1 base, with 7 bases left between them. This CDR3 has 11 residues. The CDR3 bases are TGTGCCACCCTGAAGAACACTGAAGCTTTCTTT. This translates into CATLKNTEAFF.

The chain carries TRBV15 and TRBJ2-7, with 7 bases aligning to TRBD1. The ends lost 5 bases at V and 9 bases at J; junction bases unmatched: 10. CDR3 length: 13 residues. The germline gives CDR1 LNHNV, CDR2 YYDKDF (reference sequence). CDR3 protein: CATSGPDRVPQYF. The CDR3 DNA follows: TGTGCCACCAGCGGACCAGACAGGGTCCCGCAGTACTTC.

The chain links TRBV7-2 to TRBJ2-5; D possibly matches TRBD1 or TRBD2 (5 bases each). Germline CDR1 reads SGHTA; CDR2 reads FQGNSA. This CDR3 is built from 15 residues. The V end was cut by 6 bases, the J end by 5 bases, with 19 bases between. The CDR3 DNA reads TGTGCCAGCAGTTCCTATGTTGGGGGACGTGAGACCCAGTACTTC. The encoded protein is CASSSYVGGRETQYF.

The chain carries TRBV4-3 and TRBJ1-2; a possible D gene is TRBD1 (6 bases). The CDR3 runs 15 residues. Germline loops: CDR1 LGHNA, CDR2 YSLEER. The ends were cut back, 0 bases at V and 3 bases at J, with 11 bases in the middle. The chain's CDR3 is CASSQEYGGHYGYTF. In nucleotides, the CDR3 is TGCGCCAGCAGCCAAGAATACGGGGGCCACTATGGCTACACCTTC.

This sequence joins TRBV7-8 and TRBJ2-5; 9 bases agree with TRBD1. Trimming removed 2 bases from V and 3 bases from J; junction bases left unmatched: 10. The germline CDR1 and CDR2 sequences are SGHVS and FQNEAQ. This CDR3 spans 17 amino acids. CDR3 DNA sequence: TGTGCCAGCAGCTTAAGGACAAGGGGACAGGGAAAAGAGACCCAGTACTTC. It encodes CASSLRTRGQGKETQYF.

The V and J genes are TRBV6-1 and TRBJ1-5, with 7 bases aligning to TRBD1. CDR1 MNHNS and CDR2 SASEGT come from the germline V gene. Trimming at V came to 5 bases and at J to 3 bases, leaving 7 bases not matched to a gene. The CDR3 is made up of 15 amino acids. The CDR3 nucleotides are TGTGCCAGCAGTACTCAGACAGGGATCAATCAGCCCCAGCATTTT. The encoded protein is CASSTQTGINQPQHF.

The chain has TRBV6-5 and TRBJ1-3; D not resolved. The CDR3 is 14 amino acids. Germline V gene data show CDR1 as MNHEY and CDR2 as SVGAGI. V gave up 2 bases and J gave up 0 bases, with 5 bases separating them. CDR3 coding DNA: TGTGCCAGCAGTTACGCAGTCTCTGGAAACACCATATATTTT. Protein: CASSYAVSGNTIYF.

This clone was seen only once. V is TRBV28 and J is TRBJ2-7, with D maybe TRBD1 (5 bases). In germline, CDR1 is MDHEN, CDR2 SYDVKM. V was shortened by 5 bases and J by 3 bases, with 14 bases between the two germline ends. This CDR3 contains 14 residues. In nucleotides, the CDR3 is TGTGCCAGCAGTCCCCCCGCCCAGGGCTACGAGCAGTACTTC. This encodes CASSPPAQGYEQYF.